These T cell receptor beta chains were read from a single sample in a study of T cell responses to AZD1222 COVID-19 vaccine. Some clones are missing from TCRdb's copy, which holds only in-frame ones; the method was immunoSEQ multiplex PCR. This sample has some 180,000 clones, with around 92% found just once. The sequencing used peripheral blood, collected on day 0 of AZD1222 vaccination. The receptor set was obtained from an adult in good health. Each CDR3 is given without its conserved first and last residue. Each record gives: J gene, V gene, CDR3 protein.

>TRBJ1-5|TRBV28
ASSPTGQLEYDNQPQH
>TRBJ1-1|TRBV6-6
ASSYPTGQGPEAF
>TRBJ1-1|TRBV3-1/TRBV3-2
ASRHITGVNTEAF
>TRBJ1-4|TRBV7-9
ASSLPEMGGRVEKLF
>TRBJ1-2|TRBV3-1/TRBV3-2
ASSPEGGAYGYT
>TRBJ1-6|TRBV27
ASSVAGSYNSPLH
>TRBJ2-1|TRBV5-4
ASSPISGSYNEQF
>TRBJ1-2|TRBV12-3/TRBV12-4
ASSLQGTGDYT
>TRBJ2-3|TRBV27
ASSSLDRVNTDTQY
>TRBJ1-1|TRBV12-3/TRBV12-4
AILGGTEAF
>TRBJ2-1|TRBV19
ASSTRTSRLTEQF